In this sample, the clone carrying this T cell receptor (beta chain) turned up a few times. Its antigen is currently unknown. They ran version v3.0 of the immunoSEQ assay at survey level. Produced via immunoSEQ multiplex PCR; TCRdb's table is partial and in-frame only. The sample records tens of thousands of clones, around 80% being singletons. Per donor, at least one pre-ART and at least two post-ART PBMC samples were obtained. V was clipped by 5 bases and J by 5 bases; unmatched bases: 2. Germline V gives CDR1 MNHEY, CDR2 SMNVEV (reference sequence). This CDR3 comprises 13 residues. The sample comes from a study of long-term antiretroviral therapy in people with HIV. Study findings and constraints: CDR3 length ranges were narrower in HIV repertoires than in controls. Transplant-donor-level diversity was not reached after ART, though diversity increased. Blood draws took place between about 2003 and 2017 and possibly involved older ART regimens.

The clonotype originates from a man aged 50 to 59 with HIV. The chain employs TRBV27 and TRBJ1-2, with 10 bases identical to TRBD1. The source material was unsorted PBMCs, sampled 3 years after starting antiretroviral therapy. The DNA of the CDR3 is TGTGCCAGCAGTCGGGGACAGGGGTATGGCTACACCTTC. Its protein is CASSRGQGYGYTF.